These 2 T cell receptor beta chains originate from one sample sequenced in a study of T cell repertoires in cytomegalovirus infection. TCRdb re-called the reads through MiXCR, storing one row per CDR3 protein. The table has about 150,000 distinct CDR3 sequences, about a quarter seen once; the top ten hold approximately 11%. Specimen: PBMCs. These TCRs come from a human donor in good health (CMV status not recorded). Some clones in this sample may be carry-over from other donors' samples.

This sequence joins TRBV6-5 and TRBJ2-1; TRBD2 matches 12 bases. Unmatched junction bases numbered 5, after V lost 2 bases and J lost 9 bases. Germline values: CDR1 MNHEY, CDR2 SVGAGI. The CDR3 has 15 residues. CDR3 coding DNA: TGTGCCAGCAGTTACGACGCTAGCGGGAGGGGTGAGCAGTTCTTC. Its translation is CASSYDASGRGEQFF.

Concerning this clonotype itself: Since a much larger clone is just one base distant, this may be a read error. This chain joins TRBV7-8 and TRBJ1-5; no definite D call. Germline V CDR1 and CDR2: SGHVS, FQNEAQ. Trimming removed 1 base from V and 5 bases from J, with 12 bases in between. This CDR3 is built from 15 residues. Written as DNA, the CDR3 is TGTGCCAGCAGCTTAGAGGTGATTATAGATCAGCCCCAGCATTTT. The encoded protein is CASSLEVIIDQPQHF.